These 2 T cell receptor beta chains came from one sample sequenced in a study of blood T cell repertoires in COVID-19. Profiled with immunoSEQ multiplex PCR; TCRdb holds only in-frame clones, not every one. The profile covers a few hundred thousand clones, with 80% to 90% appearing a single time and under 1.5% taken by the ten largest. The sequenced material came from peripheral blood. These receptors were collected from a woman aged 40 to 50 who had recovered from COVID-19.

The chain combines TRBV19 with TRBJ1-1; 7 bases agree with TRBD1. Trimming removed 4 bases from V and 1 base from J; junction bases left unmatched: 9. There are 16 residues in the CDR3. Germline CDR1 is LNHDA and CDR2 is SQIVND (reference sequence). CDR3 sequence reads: CASSTLQGQKNTEAFF. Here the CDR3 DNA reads TGTGCCAGTAGTACCTTACAGGGACAGAAGAACACTGAAGCTTTCTTT.

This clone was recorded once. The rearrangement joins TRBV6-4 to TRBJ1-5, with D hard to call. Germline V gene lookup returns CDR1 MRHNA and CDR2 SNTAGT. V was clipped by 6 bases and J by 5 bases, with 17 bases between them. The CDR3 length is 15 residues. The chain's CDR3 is CASRAPIGVDQPQHF. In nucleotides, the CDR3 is TGTGCCAGCAGGGCCCCGATCGGGGTTGATCAGCCCCAGCATTTT.